These 8 T cell receptor beta chains came from one sample sequenced in a study of vaccination effects on CD4 cells after COVID-19 (dated 2022 in TCRdb). These receptors' antigens are unknown. After around ten days of culture, CD4+ T cells were isolated with the EasySep CD4+ T cell isolation kit. Library prep was done by the immunoSEQ multiplex PCR assay. Here the immuneACCESS table is served through TCRdb, limited to in-frame sequences with V and J called. Missing clones are a known gap in these copies; in checked studies unresolved V genes cover under half, and the rest lacks a known reason. Present in this sample are tens of thousands of clones, approximately 72% of which were seen just once. The top ten clones comprise roughly 23% of the sample. Sequencing was performed on CD4+ T cells from PBMCs cultured without peptide, taken before COVID-19 vaccination. The receptors here all came from a human donor who had a prior SARS-CoV-2 infection.

This chain links TRBV5-5 with TRBJ2-7; 7 nucleotides agree with TRBD1. Germline-derived CDR1 and CDR2 are SGHKS and YYEKEE (reference sequence). With 0 bases clipped from V and 0 bases from J, the junction kept 3 bases outside the gene matches. The CDR3 sequence is 15 residues long. In DNA, the CDR3 is TGTGCCAGCAGCTTGGAAGGGACAGCCTCCTACGAGCAGTACTTC. Encoded protein: CASSLEGTASYEQYF.

The rearrangement joins TRBV9 to TRBJ2-3; D gene ambiguous. V was shortened by 0 bases and J by 10 bases, with 12 bases between the two germline ends. Germline V gives CDR1 SGDLS, CDR2 YYNGEE. The CDR3 is 13 residues long. The CDR3 region has the DNA TGTGCCAGCAGCGTAGACAGATCCCGACCGCAGTATTTT. Translated, it gives CASSVDRSRPQYF.

This chain joins TRBV7-2 and TRBJ2-5, with D unresolved. Per the germline V gene, CDR1 is SGHTA and CDR2 is FQGNSA. The CDR3 has 17 amino acids. V was clipped by 3 bases and J by 0 bases, with 17 bases between them. The CDR3: CASSLGFSGSYQETQYF. The CDR3 DNA sequence: TGTGCCAGCAGCTTGGGGTTTTCGGGTTCGTACCAAGAGACCCAGTACTTC.

This clone was detected a few times. The V call is TRBV5-4, the J call TRBJ2-7; the D gene is possibly TRBD2 (6 bases). V was shortened by 0 bases and J by 6 bases, with 13 bases between the two germline ends. Germline lookup yields CDR1 SGHNT and CDR2 YYREEE (reference sequence). The length of the CDR3 is 14 residues. In nucleotides, the CDR3 is TGTGCCAGCAGCTTGGAGACTCGGGACTTCGAGCAGTACTTC. It translates to CASSLETRDFEQYF.

This clone is a singleton in its sample. This rearrangement joins TRBV12-3 or TRBV12-4 to TRBJ1-1; D is ambiguous. This CDR3 region has 13 residues. With 3 bases removed from V and 1 base from J, the gap between germline ends came to 6 bases. The CDR3 is CASSFGQNTEAFF. Here the CDR3 DNA reads TGTGCCAGCAGTTTTGGGCAGAACACTGAAGCTTTCTTT.

The chain is built from TRBV5-6 and TRBJ2-3; D is possibly TRBD2 (5 bases). CDR3 length: 17 residues. Per the germline V gene, CDR1 is SGHDT and CDR2 is YYEEEE. The germline V and J ends were trimmed by 3 bases and 6 bases, with 23 bases remaining between them. CDR3 coding DNA: TGTGCCAGCAGCTCGGTCAGCCGGGGAACAAACGGGGATACGCAGTATTTT. Its protein is CASSSVSRGTNGDTQYF. The whole variable domain, filled in from reference TRBV5-6 and TRBJ2-3, reads DAGVTQSPTHLIKTRGQQVTLRCSPKSGHDTVSWYQQALGQGPQFIFQYYEEEERQRGNFPDRFSGHQFPNYSSELNVNALLLGDSALYLCASSSVSRGTNGDTQYFGPGTRLTVL.

The chain is built from TRBV5-1 and TRBJ1-5, with D possibly being TRBD1 (5 bases). CDR1 SGHRS and CDR2 YFSETQ come from the germline V gene. V dropped 0 bases and J dropped 2 bases, with 9 bases sitting between them. The CDR3 runs 15 residues. The DNA for the CDR3 is TGCGCCAGCAGCTTGGGGCCGGGGGGCAATCAGCCCCAGCATTTT. Translated: CASSLGPGGNQPQHF.

The chain joins TRBV28 to TRBJ1-6; 8 nucleotides line up with TRBD1. The CDR3 contains 17 residues. J was trimmed by 9 bases and V by 3 bases; bases with no gene match: 13. CDR1 is MDHEN and CDR2 is SYDVKM in the germline V gene. CDR3 coding DNA: TGTGCCAGCAGTTTCCCGTCTGGCCCCGGGACAGGTTCACCCCTCCACTTT. Protein: CASSFPSGPGTGSPLHF.